This TCR beta chain was recorded in a study of control samples from healthy donors and cancer patients. Clones were sequenced by immunoSEQ multiplex PCR, and TCRdb holds only the in-frame ones, with some missing. The profile shows about 120,000 clones, more than 85% of them singletons. V lost 2 bases to trimming and J lost 0 bases, with 8 bases between them. This CDR3 has 14 amino acids. Germline CDR1 is MNHEY and CDR2 is SVGAGI. The genes are TRBV6-5 and TRBJ2-7; D not resolved. Specimen: PBMCs. This receptor was taken from a man aged 45 to 65 with head and neck cancer. The CDR3 sequence: CASSYSPGSYEQYF. CDR3 coding DNA: TGTGCCAGCAGTTACAGCCCGGGCTCCTACGAGCAGTACTTC.